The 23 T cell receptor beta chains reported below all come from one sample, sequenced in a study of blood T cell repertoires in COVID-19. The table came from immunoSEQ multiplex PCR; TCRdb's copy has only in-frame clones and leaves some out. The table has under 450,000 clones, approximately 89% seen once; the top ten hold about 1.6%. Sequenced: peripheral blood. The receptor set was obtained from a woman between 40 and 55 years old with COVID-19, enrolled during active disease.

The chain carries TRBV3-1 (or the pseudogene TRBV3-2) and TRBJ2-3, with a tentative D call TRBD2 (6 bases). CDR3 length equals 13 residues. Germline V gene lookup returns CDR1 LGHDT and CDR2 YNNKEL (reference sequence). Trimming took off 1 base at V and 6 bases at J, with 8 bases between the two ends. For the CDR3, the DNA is TGTGCCAGCAGCCAAGGGGGGGTTGATACGCAGTATTTT. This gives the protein CASSQGGVDTQYF.

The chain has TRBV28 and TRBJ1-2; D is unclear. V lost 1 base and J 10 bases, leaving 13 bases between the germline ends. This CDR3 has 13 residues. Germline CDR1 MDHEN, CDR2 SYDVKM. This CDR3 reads CASSLYGGYDYTF. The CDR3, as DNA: TGTGCCAGCAGTTTATACGGTGGTTACGACTACACCTTC.

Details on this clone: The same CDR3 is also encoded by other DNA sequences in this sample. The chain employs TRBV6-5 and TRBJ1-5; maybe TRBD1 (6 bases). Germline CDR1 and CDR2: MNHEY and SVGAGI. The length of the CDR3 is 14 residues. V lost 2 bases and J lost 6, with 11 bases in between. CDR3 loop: CASSYGGAGQPQHF. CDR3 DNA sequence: TGTGCCAGCAGTTACGGGGGGGCTGGTCAGCCCCAGCATTTT.

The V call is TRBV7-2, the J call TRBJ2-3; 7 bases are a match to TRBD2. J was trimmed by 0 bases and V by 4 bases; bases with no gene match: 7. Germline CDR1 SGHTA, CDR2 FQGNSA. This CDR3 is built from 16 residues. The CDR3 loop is CASSWQGGFSTDTQYF. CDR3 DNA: TGTGCCAGCAGCTGGCAGGGAGGGTTTAGCACAGATACGCAGTATTTT.

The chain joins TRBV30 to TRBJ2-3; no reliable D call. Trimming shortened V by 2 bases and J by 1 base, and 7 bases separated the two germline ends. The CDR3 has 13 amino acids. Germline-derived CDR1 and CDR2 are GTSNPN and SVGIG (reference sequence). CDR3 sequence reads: CAWSPAGTDTQYF. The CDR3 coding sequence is TGTGCCTGGAGTCCCGCGGGCACAGATACGCAGTATTTT.

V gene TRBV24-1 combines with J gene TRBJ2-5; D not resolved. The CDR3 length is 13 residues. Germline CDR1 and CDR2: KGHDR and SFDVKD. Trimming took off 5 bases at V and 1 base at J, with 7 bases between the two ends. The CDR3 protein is CATSAFGQETQYF. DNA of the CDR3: TGTGCCACCAGTGCGTTCGGCCAAGAGACCCAGTACTTC.

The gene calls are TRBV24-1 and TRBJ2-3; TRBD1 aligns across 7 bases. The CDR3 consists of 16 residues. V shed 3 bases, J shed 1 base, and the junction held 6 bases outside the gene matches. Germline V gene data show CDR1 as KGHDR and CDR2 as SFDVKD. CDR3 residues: CATSDPGTAGTDTQYF. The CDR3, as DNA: TGTGCCACCAGTGATCCTGGGACAGCTGGCACAGATACGCAGTATTTT.

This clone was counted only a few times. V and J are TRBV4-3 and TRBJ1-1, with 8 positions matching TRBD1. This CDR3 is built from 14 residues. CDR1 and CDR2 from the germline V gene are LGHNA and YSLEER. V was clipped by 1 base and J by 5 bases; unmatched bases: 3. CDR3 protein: CASSQGRGRTEAFF. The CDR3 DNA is TGCGCCAGCAGCCAAGGCAGGGGGCGAACTGAAGCTTTCTTT.

The CDR3 sequence: CASSLKWTGLFF. Written as DNA, the CDR3 is TGTGCCAGCAGTTTAAAATGGACGGGGCTGTTTTTT. J is TRBJ1-4 and V is TRBV28, with unresolved D. Per germline, CDR1 MDHEN and CDR2 SYDVKM. V lost 2 bases to trimming and J lost 14 bases, with 12 bases between them. This CDR3 spans 12 amino acids.

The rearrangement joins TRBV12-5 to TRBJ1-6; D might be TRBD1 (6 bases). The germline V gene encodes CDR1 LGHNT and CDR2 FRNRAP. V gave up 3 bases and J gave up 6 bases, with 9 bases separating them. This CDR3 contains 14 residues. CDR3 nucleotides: TGTGCTAGTGGTTTCTCAGGGGTTAATTCACCCCTCCACTTT. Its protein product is CASGFSGVNSPLHF.

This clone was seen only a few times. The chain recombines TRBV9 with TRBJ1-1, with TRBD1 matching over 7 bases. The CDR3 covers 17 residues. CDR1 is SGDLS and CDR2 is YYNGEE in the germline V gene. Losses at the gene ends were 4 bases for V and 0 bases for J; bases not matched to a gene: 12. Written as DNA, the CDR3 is TGTGCCAGCAGCCCTACCAACAGGGGCGCCATGAACACTGAAGCTTTCTTT. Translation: CASSPTNRGAMNTEAFF.

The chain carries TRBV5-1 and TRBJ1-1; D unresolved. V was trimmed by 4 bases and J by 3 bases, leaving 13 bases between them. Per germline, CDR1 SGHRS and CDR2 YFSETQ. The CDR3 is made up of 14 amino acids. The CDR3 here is CASSPREWDTEAFF. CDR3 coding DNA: TGCGCCAGCAGCCCCCGGGAGTGGGACACTGAAGCTTTCTTT.

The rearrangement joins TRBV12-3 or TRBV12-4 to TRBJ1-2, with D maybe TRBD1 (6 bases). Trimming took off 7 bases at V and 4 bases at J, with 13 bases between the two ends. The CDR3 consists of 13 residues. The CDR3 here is CASNRQESYGYTF. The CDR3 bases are TGTGCCAGCAACCGACAGGAGTCCTATGGCTACACCTTC.

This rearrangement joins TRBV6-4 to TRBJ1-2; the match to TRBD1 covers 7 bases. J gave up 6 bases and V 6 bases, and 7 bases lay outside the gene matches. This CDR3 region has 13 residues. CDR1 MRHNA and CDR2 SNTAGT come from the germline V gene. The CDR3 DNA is TGTGCCAGCAGAGACACAGGGGACGATGGCTACACCTTC. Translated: CASRDTGDDGYTF.

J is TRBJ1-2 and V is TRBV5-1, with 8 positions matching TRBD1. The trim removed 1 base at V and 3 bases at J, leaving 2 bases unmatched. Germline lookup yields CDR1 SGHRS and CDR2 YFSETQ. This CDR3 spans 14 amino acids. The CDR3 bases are TGCGCCAGCAGCTTGTCAGGGGGCGACTATGGCTACACCTTC. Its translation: CASSLSGGDYGYTF.

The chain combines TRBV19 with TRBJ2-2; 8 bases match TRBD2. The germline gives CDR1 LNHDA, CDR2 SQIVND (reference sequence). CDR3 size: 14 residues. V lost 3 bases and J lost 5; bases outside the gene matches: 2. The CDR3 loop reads CASSIGGATGELFF. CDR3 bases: TGTGCCAGTAGTATCGGGGGGGCTACCGGGGAGCTGTTTTTT.

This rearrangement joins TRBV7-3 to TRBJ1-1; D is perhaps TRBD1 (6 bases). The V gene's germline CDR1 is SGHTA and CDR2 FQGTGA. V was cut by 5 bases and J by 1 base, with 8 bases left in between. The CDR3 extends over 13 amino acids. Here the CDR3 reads CASSQGPNTEAFF. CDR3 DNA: TGTGCCAGCAGCCAGGGGCCGAACACTGAAGCTTTCTTT.

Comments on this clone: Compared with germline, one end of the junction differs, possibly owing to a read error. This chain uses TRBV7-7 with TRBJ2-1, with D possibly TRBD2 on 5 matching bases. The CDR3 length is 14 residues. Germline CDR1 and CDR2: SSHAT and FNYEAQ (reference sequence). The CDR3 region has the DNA TGTGCTAGCAGCTTAGATGGGAGAAGCAATGAGCAGTTCTTC. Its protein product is CASSLDGRSNEQFF. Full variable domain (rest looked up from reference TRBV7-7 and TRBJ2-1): GAGVSQSPRYKVTKRGQDVTLRCDPISSHATLYWYQQALGQGPEFLTYFNYEAQPDKSGLPSDRFSAERPEGSISTLTIQRTEQRDSAMYRCASSLDGRSNEQFFGPGTRLTVL.

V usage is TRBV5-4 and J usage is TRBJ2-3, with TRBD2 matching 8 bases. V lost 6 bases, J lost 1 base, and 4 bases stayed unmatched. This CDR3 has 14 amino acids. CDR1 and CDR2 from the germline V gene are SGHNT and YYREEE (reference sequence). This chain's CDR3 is CASTATSGTDTQYF. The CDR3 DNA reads TGTGCCAGCACCGCGACTAGCGGCACAGATACGCAGTATTTT.

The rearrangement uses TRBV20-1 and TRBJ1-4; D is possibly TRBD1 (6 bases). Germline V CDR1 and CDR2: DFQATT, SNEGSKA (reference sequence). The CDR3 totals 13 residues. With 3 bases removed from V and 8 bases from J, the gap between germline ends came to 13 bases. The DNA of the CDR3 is TGCAGTGCTAGTCAAGGCACAGGGGAAAAACTGTTTTTT. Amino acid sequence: CSASQGTGEKLFF.

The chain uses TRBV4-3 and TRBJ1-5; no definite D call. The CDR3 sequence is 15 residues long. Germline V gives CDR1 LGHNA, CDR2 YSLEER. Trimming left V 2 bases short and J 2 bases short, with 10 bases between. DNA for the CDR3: TGCGCCAGCAGCCAAAGTAGTATAGGCAATCAGCCCCAGCATTTT. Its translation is CASSQSSIGNQPQHF.

CDR3 amino acids: CASSVGPVIGRVGEYEQYF. The CDR3 DNA reads TGTGCCAGCAGCGTGGGCCCTGTAATCGGGAGGGTAGGGGAATACGAGCAGTACTTC. This rearrangement joins TRBV9 to TRBJ2-7, with 8 positions matching TRBD2. Germline-derived CDR1 and CDR2 are SGDLS and YYNGEE. V lost 2 bases, J lost 4 bases, and 20 bases stayed unmatched. The CDR3 spans 19 residues.

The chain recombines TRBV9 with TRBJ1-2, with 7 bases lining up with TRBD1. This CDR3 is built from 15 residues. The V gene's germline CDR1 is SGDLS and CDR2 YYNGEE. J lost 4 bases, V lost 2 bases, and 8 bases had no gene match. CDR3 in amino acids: CASSVAGGQVYGYTF. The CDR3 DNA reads TGTGCCAGCAGCGTGGCAGGGGGGCAGGTCTATGGCTACACCTTC.